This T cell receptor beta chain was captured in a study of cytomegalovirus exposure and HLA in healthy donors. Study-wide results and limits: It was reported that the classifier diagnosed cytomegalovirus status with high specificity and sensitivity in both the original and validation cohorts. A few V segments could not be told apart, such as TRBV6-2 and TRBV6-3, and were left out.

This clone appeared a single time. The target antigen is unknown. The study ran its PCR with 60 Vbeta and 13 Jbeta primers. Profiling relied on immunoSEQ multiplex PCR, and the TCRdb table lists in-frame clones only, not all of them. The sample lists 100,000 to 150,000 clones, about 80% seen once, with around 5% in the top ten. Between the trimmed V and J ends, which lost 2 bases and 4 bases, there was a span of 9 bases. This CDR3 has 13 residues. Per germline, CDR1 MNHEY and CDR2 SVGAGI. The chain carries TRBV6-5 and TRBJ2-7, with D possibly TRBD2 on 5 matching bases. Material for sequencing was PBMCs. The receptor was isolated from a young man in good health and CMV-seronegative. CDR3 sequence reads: CASSYVSGYEQYF. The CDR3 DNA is TGTGCCAGCAGTTACGTATCGGGATACGAGCAGTACTTC.